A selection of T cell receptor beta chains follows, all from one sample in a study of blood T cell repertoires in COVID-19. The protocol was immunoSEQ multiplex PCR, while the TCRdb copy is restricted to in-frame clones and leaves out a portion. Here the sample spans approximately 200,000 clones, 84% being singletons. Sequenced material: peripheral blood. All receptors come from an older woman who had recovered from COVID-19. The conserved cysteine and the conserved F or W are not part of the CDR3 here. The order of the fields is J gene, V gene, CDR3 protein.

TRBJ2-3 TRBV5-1 ASSLEAGWNTQY
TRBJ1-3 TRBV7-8 ASSSRDRPENTIY
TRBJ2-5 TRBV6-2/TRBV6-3 ASSYSRSETQY
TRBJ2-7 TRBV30 AWNDRDRVYEQY
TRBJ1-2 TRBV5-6 ASSGPRTALYGYT
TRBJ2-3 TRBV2 ASSDGTGVGSDTQY
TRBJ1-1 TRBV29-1 SVGQNTEAF
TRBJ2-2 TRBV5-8 ASSWGQGRRYTGELF
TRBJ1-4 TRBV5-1 ASSLGGCLTGQGKGMNEKLF
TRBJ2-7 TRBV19 ASSIAQGHEQY
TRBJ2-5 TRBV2 ASSVLQETQY
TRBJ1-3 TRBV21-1 AIREGRVSGNTIY
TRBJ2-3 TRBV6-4 ASSARGSGVGDTQY
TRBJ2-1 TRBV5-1 ASSSRPGQGGGEQF
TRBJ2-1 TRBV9 ASSPQWTGMEQF
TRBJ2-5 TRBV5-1 ASSRTGTQETQY
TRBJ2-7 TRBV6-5 ASRPGVRDEQY
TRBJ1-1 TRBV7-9 ASSLGWPAVNTEAF
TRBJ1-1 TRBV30 AWSPQGGRTEAF
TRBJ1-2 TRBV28 ASSRTGSGYGYT
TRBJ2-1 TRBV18 ASSRDPSGVYNEQF
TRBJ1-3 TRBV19 ASSPQTGSGNTIY
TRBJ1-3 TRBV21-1 AGFSPGLYGNTIY
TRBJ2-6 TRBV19 ASQVSGANVLT
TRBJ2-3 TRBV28 ARMRGGRTDTQY
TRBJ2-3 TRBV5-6 ASSSLAGGYNTQY
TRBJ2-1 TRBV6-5 ASSYAEEQF
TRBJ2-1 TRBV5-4 ASSPGTSGGVEQF
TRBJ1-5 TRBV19 ASSSDRGPHQPQH
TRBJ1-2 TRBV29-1 SVDRGLGGYT
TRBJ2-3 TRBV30 AWRLGGTQY
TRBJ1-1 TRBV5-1 ASSYRTGENTEAF
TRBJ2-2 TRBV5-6 ASSSRGGELF
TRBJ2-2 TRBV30 AWRFRVSTGELF
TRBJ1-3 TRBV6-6 ASSSQGNAGNTIY
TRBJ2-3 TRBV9 ASSASRARGVNTDTQY
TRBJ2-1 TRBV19 ASIQTSGVANEQF
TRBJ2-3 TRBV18 ASSPAGLPGDTQY
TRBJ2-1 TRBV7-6 ASSLGLAGNNEQF
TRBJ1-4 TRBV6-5 ASSYYPGQGGEKLF
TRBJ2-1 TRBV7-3 ASSFAATRSYNEQF
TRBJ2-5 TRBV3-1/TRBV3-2 ASSQEGRRGVWETQY
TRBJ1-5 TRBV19 ASMRGTGVDQPQH
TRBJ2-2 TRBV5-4 ASSNTRGANTGELF
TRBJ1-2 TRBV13 ASSLGDRAGGYT
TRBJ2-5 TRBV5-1 ASSRQQPEETQY
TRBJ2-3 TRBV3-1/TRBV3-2 ASSQNSPDTQY
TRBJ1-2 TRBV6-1 ASTETGTGYIRGYGYT
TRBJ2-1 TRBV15 ATSRDRGGRENNEQF
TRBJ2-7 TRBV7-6 ASSSPLTGTFSYEQY
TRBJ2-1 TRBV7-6 ASSSAGGTYNEQF
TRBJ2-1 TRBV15 ATSGQGTYNEQF
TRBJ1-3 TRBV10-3 AISEASPGSSSGNTIY
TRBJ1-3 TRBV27 ASSLAGGTGNTIY
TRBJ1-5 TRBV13 ASSFGPRNQPQH
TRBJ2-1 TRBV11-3 ASSLAPGLAGGPYNEQF
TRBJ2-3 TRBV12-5 ASGFGRGAGTDTQY
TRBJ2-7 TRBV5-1 ASSEGQAYEQY